This TCR beta chain was sequenced in a study of graft-versus-host responses after intestinal transplantation. The study, taken as a whole, reports: Individuals who had graft-donor T cell macrochimerism had allografts that showed high graft-versus-host to host-versus-graft clonal ratios.

Germline CDR1 is PRHDT and CDR2 is FYEKMQ (reference sequence). Germline trimming cut 1 base from V and 4 bases from J; bases unmatched to any gene: 5. This CDR3 is built from 15 residues. The protocol was immunoSEQ multiplex PCR, while the TCRdb copy is restricted to in-frame clones and leaves out a portion. The sample has around 89,000 clones, about 90% seen once. To note about this clone: What it binds is not known.

This receptor was obtained from a human donor who was the organ donor for an intestinal transplant. The chain links TRBV13 to TRBJ2-7; 9 bases map to TRBD2. The sample consisted of unstimulated CD8+ T cells sorted from spleen or lymph node cells, taken before transplant. CDR3 sequence: CASSLDGGGAYEQYF. CDR3 DNA: TGTGCCAGCAGCTTAGACGGCGGGGGGGCATACGAGCAGTACTTC. The variable domain in full, completed from reference TRBV13 and TRBJ2-7, reads AAGVIQSPRHLIKEKRETATLKCYPIPRHDTVYWYQQGPGQDPQFLISFYEKMQSDKGSIPDRFSAQQFSDYHSELNMSSLELGDSALYFCASSLDGGGAYEQYFGPGTRLTVT.